Reported below is one T cell receptor (beta chain). Antigen unknown. Germline V gives CDR1 MNHEY, CDR2 SVGAGI. This CDR3 is built from 13 residues. Trimming cost V 8 bases and J 6 bases; bases outside gene matches: 6. Vbeta (60) and Jbeta (13) primers were used in the PCR. The data were produced by immunoSEQ multiplex PCR, yet TCRdb's version contains in-frame clones alone and is incomplete. The table includes roughly 130,000 clones, about three fifths detected once. The data derive from a study of cytomegalovirus exposure and HLA in healthy donors. In the study overall: Researchers previously reported finding about 110 million unique TCR beta sequences from around 200 million T cells.

General study results and limits: Later on, analysis showed that most CMV-associated TCR beta chains appeared to be HLA-restricted. The authors later found HLA-associated TCR beta chains more clonally expanded than equally common others.

This chain links TRBV6-5 with TRBJ1-1; 10 positions agree with TRBD1. Sequencing was performed on PBMCs. The receptor's source is a male donor in good health and CMV-seronegative. The CDR3 bases are TGTGCCAGCGGGACAGGGGAGGAGGCTGAAGCTTTCTTT. It codes for CASGTGEEAEAFF.